The 2 T cell receptor beta chains below were found in one sample sequenced in a study of T-cell reconstitution after alpha-beta-depleted transplantation in children. Molecular barcoding with unique molecular identifiers was used for the TCRbeta library. TCRdb recomputed calls from the PCR reads with MiXCR, one row per CDR3 protein. The profile shows some 340,000 distinct CDR3 sequences, about 9.3% of them singletons. Sequenced here: PBMCs from the stem cell graft donor, sampled from the stem cell graft. Source of these receptors: a human donor who donated a stem cell graft to a child with acute lymphoblastic leukemia.

This clonotype was found many times. The gene calls are TRBV24-1 and TRBJ2-3; D possibly uses TRBD1 or TRBD2 (5 bases each). This CDR3 has 15 residues. V shed 3 bases and J shed 2 bases, with 11 bases lying between them. The germline gives CDR1 KGHDR, CDR2 SFDVKD. This chain's CDR3 is CATSDHGTPTDTQYF. CDR3 in DNA: TGTGCCACCAGTGATCACGGGACCCCCACAGATACGCAGTATTTT.

The chain is built from TRBV19 and TRBJ2-6, with 12 bases lining up with TRBD1. V shed 7 bases and J 0 bases; nucleotides not matched to a gene: 19. CDR1 and CDR2 from the germline V gene are LNHDA and SQIVND (reference sequence). CDR3 length: 22 residues. The CDR3 nucleotides are TGTGCCAGTACCAAAAGGGTTATCCCCGGGACAGGGGGCTTCTCTGGGGCCAACGTCCTGACTTTC. Translating it yields CASTKRVIPGTGGFSGANVLTF.